The clone carrying this T cell receptor (beta chain) came up a few times. Its antigen is unknown. The CDR3 is made up of 12 amino acids. Deletions cut 2 bases from V and 7 bases from J, with 8 bases between. Specified time point: persistent/refractory GD, antithyroid drugs over 5 years with positive TRAb. PBMCs were the source of the RNA used for TCR sequencing. The patients were drawn from one endocrinology department in Xi'an, China. The data stem from a study of regulatory T cells in long-lasting Graves disease. Study in general: Persistent cases were those of Graves' disease that involved over 5 years of antithyroid drugs with positive TSH receptor antibodies.

Study findings and constraints: The study found TRBV28, TRBJ1-2 and TRBJ2-5 favored in persistent disease. It was peripheral blood alone, not thyroid tissue, that was studied.

Construction of the TCR beta libraries employed iRepertoire HTBI primers in conjunction with Arm-PCR of CDR3 regions. TCRdb recomputed calls from the multiplex PCR reads with MiXCR, one row per CDR3 protein. Here the sample spans 600,000 to 800,000 distinct CDR3 sequences, around 30% being singletons. The sequence was obtained from a female donor with Graves disease. The chain links TRBV12-3 or TRBV12-4 to TRBJ1-2; D ambiguous. The source material was peripheral blood mononuclear cells (PBMCs), sampled when the disease was refractory, from a patient treated with antithyroid drugs. DNA of the CDR3: TGTGCCAGCAGTTTACACTCGGCTGGCTACACCTTC. It yields the protein CASSLHSAGYTF.